This T cell receptor (beta chain) was identified during a study of response to subunit inactivated influenza vaccine. The study, taken as a whole, reports: The authors put forward the suggestion that each seasonal influenza vaccination may bring in only a limited number of new T cells.

The ends were cut back, 0 bases at V and 1 base at J, with 16 bases in the middle. The CDR3 has 17 amino acids. Per germline, CDR1 LGHNA and CDR2 YSLEER. This clonotype was seen only a few times. What it binds is unknown. TCRdb itself ran the RT-PCR reads through MiXCR, one entry per CDR3 protein. The sample shows roughly 190,000 distinct CDR3 sequences, under 15% of them seen only once. The source was CD8+ T cells sorted from PBMCs, collected 4 to 6 days after vaccination. This sequence was found in a man in his fifties who received an inactivated influenza vaccine. The genes are TRBV4-3 and TRBJ2-7, with D uncertain. CDR3: CASSQEIDSLTSYEQYF. CDR3 DNA: TGCGCCAGCAGCCAAGAGATCGACTCGCTCACGTCCTACGAGCAGTACTTC.